The sequence of this T cell receptor beta chain was determined in a study of OX40 agonist ivuxolimab in advanced cancers. From germline, CDR1 is WNHNN and CDR2 SYGVQD (reference sequence). The CDR3 contains 12 residues. Trimming took 3 bases from V and 6 from J, leaving 6 bases between them. Sequenced by immunoSEQ multiplex PCR; TCRdb stores in-frame clones only, minus some. Of 60,000 to 75,000 clones detected, 94% appear once; the ten largest clones hold approximately 19%. This clonotype was sampled from an adult with an advanced solid tumor such as melanoma, head and neck, liver or kidney cancer. V is TRBV10-1 and J is TRBJ1-5, with unresolved D. The input for sequencing was CD4+ or CD8+ T cells sorted from blood, taken in a trial of the OX40 agonist ivuxolimab. The CDR3 spells CASSDKFQPQHF. The DNA for the CDR3 is TGCGCCAGCAGTGATAAGTTTCAGCCCCAGCATTTT.